This entry is about one T cell receptor (beta chain). The sample originates from a study of T cells in Graves' hyperthyroidism and ophthalmopathy. The CDR3 consists of 9 residues. The ends were cut back, 3 bases at V and 12 bases at J, with 3 bases in the middle. Germline CDR1 is MNHNS and CDR2 is SASEGT. TCR beta CDR3 sequences were amplified from RNA transcripts. The primer set for the first-round RT-PCR of the TCR CDR3 was HTBI. TCRdb recomputed calls from the multiplex PCR reads with MiXCR, one row per CDR3 protein. The repertoire holds under 800,000 distinct CDR3 sequences, roughly 15% seen once, with 9.5% to 13% in the top ten. Disease duration under 2 months; hyperthyroidism patients were aged 18 to 65. A patient was excluded if there was uncontrolled infection, other autoimmune disease, pregnancy or lactation. Each diagnosis was grounded in clinical symptoms, serum thyroxine and TRAb, thyroid ultrasound, and orbital computed tomography.

Sequencing input: blood. V gene TRBV6-1 combines with J gene TRBJ2-1; D unclear. This sequence was found in a woman younger than 30 with Graves' hyperthyroidism. The CDR3 region is CASSDVQFF. CDR3 bases: TGTGCCAGCAGTGATGTGCAGTTCTTC.